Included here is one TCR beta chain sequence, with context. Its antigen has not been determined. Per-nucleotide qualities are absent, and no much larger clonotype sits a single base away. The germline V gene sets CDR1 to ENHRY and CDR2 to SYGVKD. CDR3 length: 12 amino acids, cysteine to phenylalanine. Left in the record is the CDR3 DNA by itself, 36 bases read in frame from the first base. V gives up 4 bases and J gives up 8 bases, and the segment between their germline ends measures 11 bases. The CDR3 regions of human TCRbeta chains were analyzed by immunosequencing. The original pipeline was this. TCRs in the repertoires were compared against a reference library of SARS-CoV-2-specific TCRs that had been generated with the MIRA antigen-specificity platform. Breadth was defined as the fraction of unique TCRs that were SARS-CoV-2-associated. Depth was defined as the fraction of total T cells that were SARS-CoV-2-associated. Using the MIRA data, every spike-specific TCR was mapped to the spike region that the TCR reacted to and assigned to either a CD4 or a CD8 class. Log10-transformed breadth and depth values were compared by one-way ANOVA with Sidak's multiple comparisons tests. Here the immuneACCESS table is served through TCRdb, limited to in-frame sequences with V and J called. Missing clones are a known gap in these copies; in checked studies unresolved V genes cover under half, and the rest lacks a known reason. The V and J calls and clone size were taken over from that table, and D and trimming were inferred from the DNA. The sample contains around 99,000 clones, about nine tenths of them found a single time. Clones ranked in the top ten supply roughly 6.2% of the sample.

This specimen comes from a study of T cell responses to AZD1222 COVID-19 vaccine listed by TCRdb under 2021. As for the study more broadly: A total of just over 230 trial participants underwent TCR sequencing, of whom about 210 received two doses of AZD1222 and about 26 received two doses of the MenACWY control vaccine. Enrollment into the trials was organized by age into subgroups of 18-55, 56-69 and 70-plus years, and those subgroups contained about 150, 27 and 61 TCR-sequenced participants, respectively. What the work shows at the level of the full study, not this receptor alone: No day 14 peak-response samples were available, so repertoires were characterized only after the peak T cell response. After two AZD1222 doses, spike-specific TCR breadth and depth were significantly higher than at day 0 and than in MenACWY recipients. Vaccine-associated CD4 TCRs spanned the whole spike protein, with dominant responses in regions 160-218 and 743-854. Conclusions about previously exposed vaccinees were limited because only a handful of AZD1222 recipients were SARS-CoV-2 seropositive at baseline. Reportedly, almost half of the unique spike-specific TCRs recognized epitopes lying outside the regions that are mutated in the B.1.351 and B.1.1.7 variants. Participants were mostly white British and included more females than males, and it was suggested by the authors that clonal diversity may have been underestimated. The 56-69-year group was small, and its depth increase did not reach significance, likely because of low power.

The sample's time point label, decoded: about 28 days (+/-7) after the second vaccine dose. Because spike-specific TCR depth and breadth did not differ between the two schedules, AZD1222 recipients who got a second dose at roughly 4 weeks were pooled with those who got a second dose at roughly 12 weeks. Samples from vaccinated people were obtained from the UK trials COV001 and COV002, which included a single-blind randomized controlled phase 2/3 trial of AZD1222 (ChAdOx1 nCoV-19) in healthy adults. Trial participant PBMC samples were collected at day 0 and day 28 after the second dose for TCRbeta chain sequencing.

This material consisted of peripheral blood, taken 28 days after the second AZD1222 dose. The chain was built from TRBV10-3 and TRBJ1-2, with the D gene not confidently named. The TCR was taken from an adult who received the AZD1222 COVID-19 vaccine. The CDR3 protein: CAISGSSRGYTF. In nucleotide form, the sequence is TGTGCCATCAGTGGATCGAGTCGCGGCTACACCTTC.